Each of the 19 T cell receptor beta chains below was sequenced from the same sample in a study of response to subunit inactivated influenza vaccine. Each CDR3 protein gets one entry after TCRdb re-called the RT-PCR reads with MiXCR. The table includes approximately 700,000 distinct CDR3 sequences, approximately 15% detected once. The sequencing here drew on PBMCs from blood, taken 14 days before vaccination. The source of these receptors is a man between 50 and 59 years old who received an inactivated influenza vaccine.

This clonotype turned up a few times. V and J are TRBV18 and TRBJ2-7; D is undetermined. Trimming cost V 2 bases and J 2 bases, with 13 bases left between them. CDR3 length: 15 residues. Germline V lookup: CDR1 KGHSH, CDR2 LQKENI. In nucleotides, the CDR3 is TGTGCCAGCTCACCAACGGGTAGCCCTACCTACGAGCAGTACTTC. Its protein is CASSPTGSPTYEQYF. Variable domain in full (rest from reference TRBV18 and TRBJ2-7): NAGVMQNPRHLVRRRGQEARLRCSPMKGHSHVYWYRQLPEEGLKFMVYLQKENIIDESGMPKERFSAEFPKEGPSILRIQQVVRGDSAAYFCASSPTGSPTYEQYFGPGTRLTVT.

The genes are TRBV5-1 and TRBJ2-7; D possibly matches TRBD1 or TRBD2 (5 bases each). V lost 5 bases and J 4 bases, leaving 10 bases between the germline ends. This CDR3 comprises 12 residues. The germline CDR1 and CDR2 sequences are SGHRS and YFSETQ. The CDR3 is CASRGREYEQYF. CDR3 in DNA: TGCGCCAGCAGGGGACGGGAATACGAGCAGTACTTC.

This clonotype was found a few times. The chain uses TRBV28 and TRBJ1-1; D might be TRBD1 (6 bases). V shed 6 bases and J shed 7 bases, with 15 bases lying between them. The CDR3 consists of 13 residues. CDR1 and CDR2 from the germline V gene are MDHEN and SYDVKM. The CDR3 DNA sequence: TGTGCCAGCAGCCGAGGGGGGCCGCTTGAAGCTTTCTTT. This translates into CASSRGGPLEAFF.

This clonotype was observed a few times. CDR3 region: CASSSENSSPLHF. CDR3 DNA: TGTGCCAGCAGTTCAGAGAATAGTTCACCCCTCCACTTT. This rearrangement joins TRBV27 to TRBJ1-6; D not resolved. V lost 4 bases, J lost 9 bases, and 10 bases lay in between. The germline V gene has CDR1 MNHEY and CDR2 SMNVEV (reference sequence). The CDR3 contains 13 residues.

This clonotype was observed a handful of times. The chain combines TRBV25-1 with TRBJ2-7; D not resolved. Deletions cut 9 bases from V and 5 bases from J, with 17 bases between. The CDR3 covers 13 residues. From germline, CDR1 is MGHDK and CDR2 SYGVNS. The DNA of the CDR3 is TGTGCCAGTACGGCTGACGGGTGGCACGAGCAGTACTTC. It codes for CASTADGWHEQYF.

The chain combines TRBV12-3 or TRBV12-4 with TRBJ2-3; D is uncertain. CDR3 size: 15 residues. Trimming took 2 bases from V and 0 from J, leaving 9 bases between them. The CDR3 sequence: CASSLPPTSTDTQYF. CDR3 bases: TGTGCCAGCAGTTTACCTCCTACCAGCACAGATACGCAGTATTTT.

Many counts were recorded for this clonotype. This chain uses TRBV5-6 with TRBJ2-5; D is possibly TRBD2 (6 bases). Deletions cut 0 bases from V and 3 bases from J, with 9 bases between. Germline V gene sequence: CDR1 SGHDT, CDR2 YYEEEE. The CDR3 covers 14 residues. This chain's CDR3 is CASSLGLDEETQYF. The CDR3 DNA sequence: TGTGCCAGCAGCTTGGGACTAGACGAAGAGACCCAGTACTTC.

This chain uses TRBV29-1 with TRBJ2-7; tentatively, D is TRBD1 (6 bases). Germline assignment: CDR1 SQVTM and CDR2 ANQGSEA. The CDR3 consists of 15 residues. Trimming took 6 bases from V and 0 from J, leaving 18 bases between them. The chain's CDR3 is CSVATGHSSSYEQYF. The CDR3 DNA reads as TGCAGCGTCGCCACGGGACACTCTTCCTCCTACGAGCAGTACTTC.

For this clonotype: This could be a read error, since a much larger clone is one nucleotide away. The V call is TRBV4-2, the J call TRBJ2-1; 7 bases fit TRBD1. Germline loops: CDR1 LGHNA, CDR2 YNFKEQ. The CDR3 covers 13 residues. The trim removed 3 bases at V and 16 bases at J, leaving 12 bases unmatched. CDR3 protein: CASSQATGERHFF. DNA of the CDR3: TGTGCCAGCAGCCAGGCCACAGGGGAAAGGCATTTCTTC.

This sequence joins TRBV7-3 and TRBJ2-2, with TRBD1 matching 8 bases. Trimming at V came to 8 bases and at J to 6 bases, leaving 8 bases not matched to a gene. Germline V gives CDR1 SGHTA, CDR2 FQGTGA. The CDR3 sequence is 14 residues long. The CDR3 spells CASSGQGNAGELFF. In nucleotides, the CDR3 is TGTGCCAGCTCCGGACAGGGCAACGCCGGGGAGCTGTTTTTT.

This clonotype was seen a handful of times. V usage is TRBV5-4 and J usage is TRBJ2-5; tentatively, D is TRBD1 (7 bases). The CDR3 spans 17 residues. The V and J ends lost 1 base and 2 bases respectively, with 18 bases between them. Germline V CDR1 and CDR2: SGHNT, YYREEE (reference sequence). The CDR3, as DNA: TGTGCCAGCAGCTTGCCCGGAGTACCAGGGGGGCAAGAGACCCAGTACTTC. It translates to CASSLPGVPGGQETQYF.

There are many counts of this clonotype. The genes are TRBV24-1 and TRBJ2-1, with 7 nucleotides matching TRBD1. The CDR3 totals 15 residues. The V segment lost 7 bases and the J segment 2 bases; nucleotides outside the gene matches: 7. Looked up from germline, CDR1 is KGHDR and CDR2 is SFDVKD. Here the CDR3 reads CATSPTGFTYNEQFF. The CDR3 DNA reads TGTGCCACCAGCCCGACAGGGTTCACCTACAATGAGCAGTTCTTC.

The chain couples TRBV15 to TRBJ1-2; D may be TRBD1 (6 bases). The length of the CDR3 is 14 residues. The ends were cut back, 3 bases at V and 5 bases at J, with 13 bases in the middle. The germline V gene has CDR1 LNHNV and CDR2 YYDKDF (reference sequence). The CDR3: CATSRDSEVYGYTF. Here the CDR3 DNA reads TGTGCCACCAGCAGGGACAGTGAGGTATATGGCTACACCTTC.

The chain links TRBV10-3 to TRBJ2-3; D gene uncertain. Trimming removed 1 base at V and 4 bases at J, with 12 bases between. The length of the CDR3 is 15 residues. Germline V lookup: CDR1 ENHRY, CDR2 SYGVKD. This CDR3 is CAISELVVRADTQYF. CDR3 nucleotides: TGTGCCATCAGTGAGTTGGTAGTTCGTGCAGATACGCAGTATTTT.

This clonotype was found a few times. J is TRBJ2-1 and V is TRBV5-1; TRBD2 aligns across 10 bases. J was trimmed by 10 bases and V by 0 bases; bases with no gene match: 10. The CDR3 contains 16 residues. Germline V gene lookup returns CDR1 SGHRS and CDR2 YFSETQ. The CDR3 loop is CASSLGSGGARTEQFF. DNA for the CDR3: TGCGCCAGCAGCTTGGGGAGCGGGGGGGCTCGAACCGAGCAGTTCTTC.

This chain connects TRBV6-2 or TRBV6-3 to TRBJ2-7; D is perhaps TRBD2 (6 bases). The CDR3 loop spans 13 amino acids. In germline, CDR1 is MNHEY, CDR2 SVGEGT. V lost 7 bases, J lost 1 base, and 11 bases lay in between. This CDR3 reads CASIRAGSYEQYF. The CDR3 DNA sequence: TGTGCCAGCATCCGAGCGGGTTCCTACGAGCAGTACTTC.

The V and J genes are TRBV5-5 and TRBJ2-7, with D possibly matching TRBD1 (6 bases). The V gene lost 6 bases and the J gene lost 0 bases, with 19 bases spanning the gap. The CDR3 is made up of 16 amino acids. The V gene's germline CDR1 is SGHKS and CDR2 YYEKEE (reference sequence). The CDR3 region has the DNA TGTGCCAGCACCTCAAGGGGGACATCGTACTCCTACGAGCAGTACTTC. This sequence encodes CASTSRGTSYSYEQYF.

The CDR3 nucleotides are TGCGCCAGCAGCCAAGTTATGACCTACGAGCAGTACTTC. Translation gives CASSQVMTYEQYF. The chain employs TRBV4-1 and TRBJ2-7; no clear D gene. The CDR3 covers 13 residues. V was cut by 1 base and J by 2 bases, with 6 bases left in between. The germline V gene has CDR1 MGHRA and CDR2 YSYEKL.

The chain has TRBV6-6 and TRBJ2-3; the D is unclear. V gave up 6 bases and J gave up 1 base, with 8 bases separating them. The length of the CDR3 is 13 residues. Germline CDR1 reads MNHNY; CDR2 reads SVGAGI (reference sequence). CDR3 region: CASRTRGTDTQYF. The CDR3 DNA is TGTGCCAGCAGAACAAGGGGCACAGATACGCAGTATTTT.